This T cell receptor beta chain appears in the sequencing data of a study of cytomegalovirus exposure and HLA in healthy donors. PCR amplification relied on 60 Vbeta primers (plus 13 Jbeta primers). Measured with immunoSEQ multiplex PCR; TCRdb has only the in-frame clones, and not every one. The data hold some 150,000 clones, with 77% observed a single time. The V gene's germline CDR1 is GTSNPN and CDR2 SVGIG (reference sequence). This CDR3 spans 14 amino acids. V shed 3 bases and J shed 2 bases, with 11 bases lying between them. This clonotype was sampled from a woman aged 25 to 39 in good health and CMV-seronegative. What was sequenced was PBMCs. The chain combines TRBV30 with TRBJ1-3; D possibly corresponds to TRBD1 (5 bases). The CDR3 loop reads CAWRWGSAGNTIYF. The CDR3, as DNA: TGTGCCTGGAGATGGGGCTCAGCTGGAAACACCATATATTTT.